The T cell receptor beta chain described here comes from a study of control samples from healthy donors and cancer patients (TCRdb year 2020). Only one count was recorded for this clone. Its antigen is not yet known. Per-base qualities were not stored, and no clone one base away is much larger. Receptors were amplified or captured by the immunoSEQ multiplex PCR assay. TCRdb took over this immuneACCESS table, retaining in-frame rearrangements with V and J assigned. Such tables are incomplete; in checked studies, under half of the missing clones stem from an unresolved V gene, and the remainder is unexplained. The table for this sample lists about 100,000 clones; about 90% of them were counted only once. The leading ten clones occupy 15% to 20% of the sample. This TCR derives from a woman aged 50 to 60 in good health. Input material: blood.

In nucleotides, the sequence is TGTGCCAGCAGCCAAGCTACCAGAACCGGGGAGCTGTTTTTT. This encodes CASSQATRTGELFF. The chain is encoded by TRBV3-1 (or the pseudogene TRBV3-2) joined to TRBJ2-2; the D gene is not confidently resolved. CDR3 length: 14 amino acids, cysteine to phenylalanine. Solely the CDR3 DNA is kept, with 42 bases framed from the first base. V gives up 1 base and J gives up 5 bases, and the segment between their germline ends measures 8 bases. The germline V gene (reference sequence) specifies LGHDT as CDR1 and YNNKEL as CDR2.